These T cell receptor beta chains were read from a single sample in a study of T cell responses to AZD1222 COVID-19 vaccine. Sequencing was performed with immunoSEQ multiplex PCR; in TCRdb, only in-frame clones are kept and a portion is missing. The table records roughly 110,000 clones, about nine tenths of them present only once. The specimen was peripheral blood, collected 28 days after the second AZD1222 dose. The origin of the receptors is an adult who received the AZD1222 COVID-19 vaccine. Each CDR3 is given with its conserved first and last residue. The order of the fields is J gene, V gene, CDR3 protein.

J gene: TRBJ2-1
V gene: TRBV7-9
CDR3 protein: CATSMGPSSYNEQFF

J gene: TRBJ2-1
V gene: TRBV11-3
CDR3 protein: CASSFGRASKEQFF

J gene: TRBJ2-3
V gene: TRBV24-1
CDR3 protein: CATSDPGLAGGRPDTQYF

J gene: TRBJ1-1
V gene: TRBV5-4
CDR3 protein: CASSLSQNTEAFF

J gene: TRBJ2-1
V gene: TRBV25-1
CDR3 protein: CASSGLSTSGRFNEQFF

J gene: TRBJ1-3
V gene: TRBV4-1
CDR3 protein: CASSQARGQGASRFSGNTIYF

J gene: TRBJ1-6
V gene: TRBV5-1
CDR3 protein: CASSLWGQGSSPLHF

J gene: TRBJ2-6
V gene: TRBV15
CDR3 protein: CATSRGTNVLTF

J gene: TRBJ2-3
V gene: TRBV24-1
CDR3 protein: CATSDWTARRDTQYF

J gene: TRBJ2-1
V gene: TRBV11-3
CDR3 protein: CASSLRLAGVNEQFF

J gene: TRBJ1-6
V gene: TRBV3-1/TRBV3-2
CDR3 protein: CASSQEWTGSPLHF

J gene: TRBJ2-1
V gene: TRBV7-9
CDR3 protein: CASNEQFF

J gene: TRBJ1-2
V gene: TRBV12-3/TRBV12-4
CDR3 protein: CASSSQGLYGYTF

J gene: TRBJ2-7
V gene: TRBV7-2
CDR3 protein: CASSLAELKGYEQYF

J gene: TRBJ2-1
V gene: TRBV20-1
CDR3 protein: CSASLAGEQFF

J gene: TRBJ1-1
V gene: TRBV11-2
CDR3 protein: CASSLASPEAFF

J gene: TRBJ1-1
V gene: TRBV6-6
CDR3 protein: CASSYSPGVGETEAFF

J gene: TRBJ1-4
V gene: TRBV9
CDR3 protein: CASSVGLNNEKLFF

J gene: TRBJ2-7
V gene: TRBV27
CDR3 protein: CASSRAGRGINEQYF

J gene: TRBJ2-7
V gene: TRBV19
CDR3 protein: CASSPRQGSGEQYF

J gene: TRBJ1-5
V gene: TRBV15
CDR3 protein: CATSKDRRPNRYSNQPQHF

J gene: TRBJ1-2
V gene: TRBV7-9
CDR3 protein: CASSPGSGGHHDYGYTF

J gene: TRBJ2-5
V gene: TRBV19
CDR3 protein: CASSYGGYQETQYF

J gene: TRBJ1-4
V gene: TRBV27
CDR3 protein: CASSPRTGGSEKLFF

J gene: TRBJ2-3
V gene: TRBV24-1
CDR3 protein: CATSGPPADTQYF

J gene: TRBJ1-1
V gene: TRBV28
CDR3 protein: CASSSPPGRAFF

J gene: TRBJ1-1
V gene: TRBV10-3
CDR3 protein: CASKGGPTEAFF

J gene: TRBJ2-2
V gene: TRBV5-4
CDR3 protein: CASSLALAGRTGELFF

J gene: TRBJ2-1
V gene: TRBV7-2
CDR3 protein: CASSSGGGRAHEQFF

J gene: TRBJ1-1
V gene: TRBV6-5
CDR3 protein: CASKSEDLNTEAFF

J gene: TRBJ2-2
V gene: TRBV4-2
CDR3 protein: CASSQETYSTTGELFF

J gene: TRBJ1-5
V gene: TRBV7-9
CDR3 protein: CASRSGGTQPQHF

J gene: TRBJ1-2
V gene: TRBV6-5
CDR3 protein: CASSTDRFAGYTF

J gene: TRBJ2-5
V gene: TRBV30
CDR3 protein: CAWSSTQETQYF

J gene: TRBJ1-4
V gene: TRBV6-6
CDR3 protein: CASSQDREYEKLFF

J gene: TRBJ2-1
V gene: TRBV10-2
CDR3 protein: CASSVVIGGDKQFF

J gene: TRBJ1-2
V gene: TRBV28
CDR3 protein: CASSPRTGGSYGYTF

J gene: TRBJ1-2
V gene: TRBV27
CDR3 protein: CASSLSPPRGETDNIGYTF

J gene: TRBJ2-3
V gene: TRBV28
CDR3 protein: CASSAGQGFSTDTQYF

J gene: TRBJ1-3
V gene: TRBV5-1
CDR3 protein: CASSPSSLGGLLGNTIYF

J gene: TRBJ2-7
V gene: TRBV15
CDR3 protein: CATSRAQSEQYF

J gene: TRBJ2-2
V gene: TRBV7-2
CDR3 protein: CASSLAIIGRGGELFF

J gene: TRBJ2-5
V gene: TRBV2
CDR3 protein: CASILRGAETQYF

J gene: TRBJ2-7
V gene: TRBV5-1
CDR3 protein: CASTGTGGVYEQYF

J gene: TRBJ1-2
V gene: TRBV6-5
CDR3 protein: CASSRDRGDYGYTF

J gene: TRBJ1-3
V gene: TRBV29-1
CDR3 protein: CSVDRGDTIYF

J gene: TRBJ2-4
V gene: TRBV6-2/TRBV6-3
CDR3 protein: CASSYPGTSGTDKNIQYF

J gene: TRBJ1-1
V gene: TRBV5-6
CDR3 protein: CASSPLGGLGTEAFF

J gene: TRBJ1-1
V gene: TRBV5-1
CDR3 protein: CASSFQGANTEAFF

J gene: TRBJ1-1
V gene: TRBV5-1
CDR3 protein: CASSLFGPNTEAFF

J gene: TRBJ2-1
V gene: TRBV12-3/TRBV12-4
CDR3 protein: CASSLTSPNEQFF

J gene: TRBJ2-5
V gene: TRBV4-2
CDR3 protein: CASSQGLADTKETQYF

J gene: TRBJ2-7
V gene: TRBV16
CDR3 protein: CASSPESGAPYEQYF

J gene: TRBJ2-7
V gene: TRBV2
CDR3 protein: CASSVLGTVTYEQYF

J gene: TRBJ2-4
V gene: TRBV30
CDR3 protein: CAWSVFTLFGGWGVAKNIQYF